A single sample gave rise to the 14 T cell receptor beta chains below, sequenced in a study of T cell responses to AZD1222 COVID-19 vaccine. Profiled with immunoSEQ multiplex PCR; TCRdb holds only in-frame clones, not every one. The table shows more than 95,000 clones, with 92% occurring only once. Sequenced here: peripheral blood, sampled 28 days after the second AZD1222 dose. These receptors were obtained from an adult who received the AZD1222 COVID-19 vaccine.

The chain recombines TRBV19 with TRBJ2-1; 8 nucleotides line up with TRBD2. This CDR3 has 14 amino acids. The V gene end was trimmed by 4 bases and the J gene end by 7 bases; junction bases not matched to a gene: 6. Germline CDR1 reads LNHDA; CDR2 reads SQIVND (reference sequence). DNA for the CDR3: TGTGCCAGTAGTACGACGGGAGGGGGGAATGAGCAGTTCTTC. Translation: CASSTTGGGNEQFF. Full variable domain (rest looked up from reference TRBV19 and TRBJ2-1): DGGITQSPKYLFRKEGQNVTLSCEQNLNHDAMYWYRQDPGQGLRLIYYSQIVNDFQKGDIAEGYSVSREKKESFPLTVTSAQKNPTAFYLCASSTTGGGNEQFFGPGTRLTVL.

This chain links TRBV28 with TRBJ2-2; no clear D gene. Deletions cut 5 bases from V and 6 bases from J, with 16 bases between. Germline V CDR1 and CDR2: MDHEN, SYDVKM. The CDR3 is made up of 15 amino acids. The chain's CDR3 is CASSPPRGVSGELFF. CDR3 sequence (DNA): TGTGCCAGCAGTCCCCCCCGAGGTGTGTCCGGGGAGCTGTTTTTT.

V gene TRBV11-2 combines with J gene TRBJ1-1, with 7 bases lining up with TRBD1. From germline, CDR1 is SGHAT and CDR2 FQNNGV. J was trimmed by 7 bases and V by 6 bases; bases with no gene match: 8. The CDR3 covers 13 residues. The CDR3 is CASSLQGGHEAFF. As DNA, the CDR3 is TGTGCCAGCAGTCTCCAGGGGGGGCATGAAGCTTTCTTT.

A single count supports this clone. The chain joins TRBV18 to TRBJ1-2; 10 bases line up with TRBD1. The CDR3 sequence is 16 residues long. V lost 1 base and J lost 8; bases outside the gene matches: 10. Germline V gives CDR1 KGHSH, CDR2 LQKENI. CDR3 nucleotide sequence: TGTGCCAGCTCACCACGGCCGGACAGGGGGATTGAGGGCTACACCTTC. Amino acid sequence: CASSPRPDRGIEGYTF.

The chain carries TRBV5-1 and TRBJ1-5, with D unclear. The germline V and J ends were trimmed by 4 bases and 2 bases, with 10 bases remaining between them. The V gene's germline CDR1 is SGHRS and CDR2 YFSETQ. CDR3 length: 14 amino acids. This chain's CDR3 is CASSLRGGNQPQHF. The CDR3 DNA is TGCGCCAGCAGCCTCCGCGGGGGCAATCAGCCCCAGCATTTT.

The V and J genes are TRBV6-5 and TRBJ1-4; unclear D gene. CDR1 and CDR2 (germline): MNHEY, SVGAGI. V was shortened by 0 bases and J by 8 bases, with 10 bases between the two germline ends. CDR3 length: 14 amino acids. The CDR3 nucleotides are TGTGCCAGCAGTTACTCAGGGATGGACGAAAAACTGTTTTTT. Translation gives CASSYSGMDEKLFF.

The V gene is TRBV5-1, the J gene TRBJ2-5; maybe TRBD1 (6 bases). Germline CDR1 reads SGHRS; CDR2 reads YFSETQ. The CDR3 runs to 16 residues. V lost 2 bases, J lost 1 base, and 15 bases lay in between. The CDR3 DNA follows: TGCGCCAGCAGCTTTTATTACAGGGAAGGCCAAGAGACCCAGTACTTC. The encoded protein is CASSFYYREGQETQYF.

V gene TRBV2 combines with J gene TRBJ2-7, with D perhaps matching TRBD1 (6 bases). This CDR3 has 12 amino acids. Per the germline V gene, CDR1 is SNHLY and CDR2 is FYNNEI. V gave up 5 bases and J gave up 7 bases, with 12 bases separating them. This chain's CDR3 is CASSTRGSEQYF. CDR3 coding DNA: TGTGCCAGCAGTACTAGGGGGTCGGAGCAGTACTTC.

This chain connects TRBV10-3 to TRBJ2-5; D unclear. The CDR3 covers 13 residues. Deletions cut 0 bases from V and 1 base from J, with 3 bases between. Germline CDR1 reads ENHRY; CDR2 reads SYGVKD. The CDR3 loop reads CAISESTQETQYF. In DNA, the CDR3 is TGTGCCATCAGTGAGTCGACCCAAGAGACCCAGTACTTC.

The chain is built from TRBV28 and TRBJ2-7; TRBD1 agrees at 12 bases. V dropped 2 bases and J dropped 7; count of bases not matched to a gene: 9. The CDR3 length is 16 residues. Germline-derived CDR1 and CDR2 are MDHEN and SYDVKM. In DNA form, the CDR3 reads TGTGCCAGCAGTTTAGGGACAGGGGGCGTCTCGGGGGAGCAGTACTTC. This codes for CASSLGTGGVSGEQYF.

The V and J genes are TRBV10-1 and TRBJ1-5; D gene uncertain. V lost 5 bases to trimming and J lost 2 bases, with 7 bases between them. CDR1 is WNHNN, CDR2 SYGVQD, per germline (reference sequence). The CDR3 loop spans 13 amino acids. This CDR3 reads CASSYTGNQPQHF. The CDR3 DNA reads as TGCGCCAGCAGTTACACCGGCAATCAGCCCCAGCATTTT.

This chain joins TRBV5-1 and TRBJ2-1; 7 positions agree with TRBD2. V trimming: 4 bases; J trimming: 8 bases; junction bases outside the gene matches: 12. Germline CDR1 is SGHRS and CDR2 is YFSETQ. The CDR3 extends over 15 amino acids. The CDR3 region is CASSPSPGGRDEQFF. CDR3 DNA: TGCGCCAGCAGCCCCTCACCGGGAGGAAGAGATGAGCAGTTCTTC. Using reference TRBV5-1 and TRBJ2-1 for the parts outside the CDR3, the full variable domain is KAGVTQTPRYLIKTRGQQVTLSCSPISGHRSVSWYQQTPGQGLQFLFEYFSETQRNKGNFPGRFSGRQFSNSRSEMNVSTLELGDSALYLCASSPSPGGRDEQFFGPGTRLTVL.

The V and J genes are TRBV11-1 and TRBJ1-1, with D unclear. V was clipped by 4 bases and J by 3 bases, with 9 bases between them. The CDR3 is 13 amino acids. The germline gives CDR1 SGHAT, CDR2 FQDESV (reference sequence). Here the CDR3 DNA reads TGTGCCAGCAGCTCCCGTGCGGACACTGAAGCTTTCTTT. This translates into CASSSRADTEAFF.

This chain connects TRBV7-3 to TRBJ1-6; D is ambiguous. This CDR3 has 14 amino acids. Germline CDR1 and CDR2: SGHTA and FQGTGA. Trimming removed 5 bases at V and 2 bases at J, with 7 bases between. Written as DNA, the CDR3 is TGTGCCAGCAGCGCCAATACCTATAATTCACCCCTCCACTTT. Translated: CASSANTYNSPLHF.